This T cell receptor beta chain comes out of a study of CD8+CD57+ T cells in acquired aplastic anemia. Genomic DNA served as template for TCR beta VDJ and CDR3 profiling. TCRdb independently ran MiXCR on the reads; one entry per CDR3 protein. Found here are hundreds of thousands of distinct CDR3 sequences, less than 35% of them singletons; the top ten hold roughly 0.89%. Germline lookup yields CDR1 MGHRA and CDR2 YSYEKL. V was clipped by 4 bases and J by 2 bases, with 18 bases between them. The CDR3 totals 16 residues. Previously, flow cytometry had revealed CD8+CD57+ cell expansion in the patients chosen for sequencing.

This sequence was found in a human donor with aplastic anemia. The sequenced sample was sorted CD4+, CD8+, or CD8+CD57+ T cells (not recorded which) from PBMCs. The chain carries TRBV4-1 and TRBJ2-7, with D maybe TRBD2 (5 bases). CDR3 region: CASSPYGGRNTYEQYF. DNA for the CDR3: TGCGCCAGCAGCCCGTATGGCGGGCGGAATACCTACGAGCAGTACTTC.